Here is one T cell receptor beta chain with its context. This CDR3 is 16 amino acids long. Germline V gene data show CDR1 as GTSNPN and CDR2 as SVGIG (reference sequence). Trimming stripped 0 bases from V and 8 bases from J, with 17 bases between. The record originates from a study of blood T cell repertoires in COVID-19. About the research overall: COVID-19 samples collected from the United States, Italy and Spain covered acute and convalescent phases. The analysed material was cDNA or gDNA that came from T cells, B-cell-depleted T cells, or PBMCs.

Original data processing: From reference gene primer amplification, estimates of nucleated cell counts were derived. Some clones are missing from TCRdb's copy, which holds only in-frame ones; the method was immunoSEQ multiplex PCR. V, J and clone size derive from that table, while D and trimming were established from the DNA sequence. The repertoire holds about 100,000 clones, about 89% seen once, with more than 14% in the top ten. The source material was peripheral blood. This chain joins TRBV30 and TRBJ1-6; D not resolved. This receptor was obtained from a man aged 50-59 years with acute or convalescent COVID-19. In nucleotides, the CDR3 is TGTGCCTGGAGTGTTCTCCTCGGTAGAACTTATTCACCCCTCCACTTT. Its translation is CAWSVLLGRTYSPLHF.